The TCR beta chain described here comes from a study of control samples from healthy donors and cancer patients. Some clones are missing from TCRdb's copy, which holds only in-frame ones; the method was immunoSEQ multiplex PCR. The sample lists over 150,000 clones, approximately 96% occurring once. CDR1 is MGHDK, CDR2 SYGVNS, per germline. The length of the CDR3 is 15 residues. The trim removed 5 bases at V and 7 bases at J, leaving 11 bases unmatched. The chain couples TRBV25-1 to TRBJ2-7, with 10 bases fitting TRBD1. The TCR originated in a man aged 35 to 55 in good health. The sequenced sample consisted of blood. DNA of the CDR3: TGTGCCAGCAGTCCCCCCGGGACAGGGGCCTGGGAGCAGTACTTC. Protein: CASSPPGTGAWEQYF.